These 23 T cell receptor beta chains originate from one sample sequenced in a study of CXCR3-negative and CXCR3-positive naive CD8 T cells. All TRB cDNA libraries came from 5' RACE performed with UMI labels. TCRdb reprocessed the 5' RACE reads and stores each CDR3 protein as one record, lacking DNA. The sample has just under 90,000 distinct CDR3 sequences, and its top ten clones hold less than 0.85%. These receptors have no identified antigens. Overall study results and limits: TRB CDR3s of CXCR3-positive naive cells were more hydrophobic than those of CXCR3-negative naive cells.

Sequences were obtained from naive CXCR3+ CD8+ T cells from blood. Subset of the sample: CD45RO-CCR7+CD27+CD95- naive CD8+ T cells expressing CXCR3 (TNR3+). The receptors were sampled from a human donor in good health. Some clones in this sample may be carry-over from other donors' samples.

This chain joins TRBV20-1 and TRBJ2-3; the D call from TCRdb, TRBD1, cannot be confirmed without DNA. Per the germline V gene, CDR1 is DFQATT and CDR2 is SNEGSKA (reference sequence). The CDR3 sequence is 15 residues long. The CDR3: CSARDWGGGHHAQYF.

V usage is TRBV7-7 and J usage is TRBJ2-5; there is no DNA to check the TCRdb D call of TRBD1. This CDR3 comprises 15 residues. Germline loops: CDR1 SSHAT, CDR2 FNYEAQ (reference sequence). CDR3 sequence reads: CASSTPGPLAETQYF.

This chain uses TRBV9 with TRBJ1-2; TCRdb selects TRBD1, and the lack of DNA leaves this call unchecked. CDR1 is SGDLS, CDR2 YYNGEE, per germline. The length of the CDR3 is 13 residues. Here the CDR3 reads CASSVRGNYGYTF.

The chain carries TRBV29-1 and TRBJ2-7; no DNA is available, so the TRBD1 call from TCRdb remains unchecked. Germline V gene lookup returns CDR1 SQVTM and CDR2 ANQGSEA. The CDR3 loop spans 13 amino acids. The CDR3 sequence is CSVVGGEYYEQYF.

The chain carries TRBV5-1 and TRBJ2-7; as DNA is missing, the TRBD1 call by TCRdb cannot be tested. CDR1 and CDR2 (germline): SGHRS, YFSETQ. The CDR3 sequence is 15 residues long. The chain's CDR3 is CASSLSGGAWYEQYF.

The V call is TRBV21-1, the J call TRBJ2-7. TRBV21-1 is tagged as a pseudogene. The CDR3 contains 13 residues. CDR3 sequence reads: CASHRTSSYEQYF.

The V gene is TRBV6-2 or TRBV6-3, the J gene TRBJ2-1; the TCRdb D gene call, TRBD1, has no DNA to confirm it. CDR1 MNHEY and CDR2 SVGEGT come from the germline V gene. This CDR3 contains 11 residues. CDR3 sequence reads: CASEDSLEQFF.

The V and J genes are TRBV28 and TRBJ2-5; the D call of TRBD1 rests on TCRdb alone, since no DNA is present to check it. Germline V gene lookup returns CDR1 MDHEN and CDR2 SYDVKM. CDR3 length: 15 amino acids. The CDR3 spells CASSLDRDDQETQYF.

V usage is TRBV7-2 and J usage is TRBJ2-3; TCRdb names TRBD1, which stays unverified in the absence of DNA. CDR3 length: 17 amino acids. CDR1 and CDR2 (germline): SGHTA, FQGNSA. The CDR3 protein is CASSSPLPPTSTDTQYF. Based on the CDR3 plus reference TRBV7-2 and TRBJ2-3, the full variable domain is GAGVSQSPSNKVTEKGKDVELRCDPISGHTALYWYRQSLGQGLEFLIYFQGNSAPDKSGLPSDRFSAERTGGSVSTLTIQRTQQEDSAVYLCASSSPLPPTSTDTQYFGPGTRLTVL.

The chain has TRBV11-2 and TRBJ2-5; TCRdb's D gene call, TRBD2, goes unchecked for lack of DNA. Germline CDR1 SGHAT, CDR2 FQNNGV. The CDR3 has 17 residues. The CDR3 reads CASSLVPASGPQETQYF.

The chain carries TRBV7-9 and TRBJ2-1. The CDR3 totals 12 residues. CDR1 is SEHNR, CDR2 FQNEAQ, per germline (reference sequence). CDR3 protein: CASSLGADEQFF. Complete variable domain (other parts from reference TRBV7-9 and TRBJ2-1): DTGVSQNPRHKITKRGQNVTFRCDPISEHNRLYWYRQTLGQGPEFLTYFQNEAQLEKSRLLSDRFSAERPKGSFSTLEIQRTEQGDSAMYLCASSLGADEQFFGPGTRLTVL.

The CDR3 loop reads CSARDQGSSYNEQFF. This chain uses TRBV20-1 with TRBJ2-1. This CDR3 comprises 15 residues. CDR1 DFQATT and CDR2 SNEGSKA come from the germline V gene (reference sequence).

This chain uses TRBV6-2 or TRBV6-3 with TRBJ1-5; TCRdb names TRBD1, which stays unverified in the absence of DNA. Germline lookup yields CDR1 MNHEY and CDR2 SVGEGT. The CDR3 extends over 15 amino acids. The CDR3 sequence is CASSETDPRGQPQHF.

The gene calls are TRBV30 and TRBJ2-7. CDR1 and CDR2 from the germline V gene are GTSNPN and SVGIG (reference sequence). The CDR3 covers 13 residues. The CDR3 loop is CAWTGRSSYEQYF.

J is TRBJ2-5 and V is TRBV11-2; TCRdb designates TRBD1, a call that cannot be tested without DNA. CDR1 and CDR2 from the germline V gene are SGHAT and FQNNGV. The CDR3 contains 15 residues. The CDR3 here is CASSFPPDGGETQYF.

The chain couples TRBV28 to TRBJ2-1; TCRdb calls TRBD2, which cannot be checked without DNA. Germline loops: CDR1 MDHEN, CDR2 SYDVKM. This CDR3 region has 16 residues. The CDR3 protein is CASSYLAGSSYNEQFF. Together with reference TRBV28 and TRBJ2-1, the CDR3 gives the full variable domain: DVKVTQSSRYLVKRTGEKVFLECVQDMDHENMFWYRQDPGLGLRLIYFSYDVKMKEKGDIPEGYSVSREKKERFSLILESASTNQTSMYLCASSYLAGSSYNEQFFGPGTRLTVL.

The genes are TRBV3-1 and TRBJ1-1. Per germline, CDR1 LGHDT and CDR2 YNNKEL (reference sequence). CDR3 size: 14 residues. This CDR3 is CASSQASMNTEAFF.

The chain is built from TRBV7-2 and TRBJ2-7; the D call of TRBD1 rests on TCRdb alone, since no DNA is present to check it. CDR3 size: 15 residues. The germline gives CDR1 SGHTA, CDR2 FQGNSA. The CDR3 reads CASSLSTGDVYEQYF.

J is TRBJ2-7 and V is TRBV28; TCRdb reports TRBD1, a call that lacks DNA to check it against. CDR1 MDHEN and CDR2 SYDVKM come from the germline V gene. This CDR3 has 14 amino acids. This CDR3 is CASSGWAGVYEQYF.

The CDR3 sequence is CSVEGLALHEQYF. V is TRBV29-1 and J is TRBJ2-7. The CDR3 sequence is 13 residues long. Germline V gives CDR1 SQVTM, CDR2 ANQGSEA.

The rearrangement links TRBV7-6 to TRBJ2-5. The CDR3 contains 13 residues. CDR1 is SGHVS, CDR2 FNYEAQ, per germline. CDR3 residues: CASSLRRKETQYF.

The genes are TRBV4-1 and TRBJ2-5; the TCRdb call, TRBD1, lacks DNA for checking. From germline, CDR1 is MGHRA and CDR2 YSYEKL. The CDR3 spans 16 residues. The CDR3 loop is CASSQVGTGALETQYF.

This chain links TRBV7-2 with TRBJ1-5; TCRdb reports TRBD1, a call that lacks DNA to check it against. Germline V gene lookup returns CDR1 SGHTA and CDR2 FQGNSA. The CDR3 covers 16 residues. This CDR3 is CASSIRGFQSNQPQHF.